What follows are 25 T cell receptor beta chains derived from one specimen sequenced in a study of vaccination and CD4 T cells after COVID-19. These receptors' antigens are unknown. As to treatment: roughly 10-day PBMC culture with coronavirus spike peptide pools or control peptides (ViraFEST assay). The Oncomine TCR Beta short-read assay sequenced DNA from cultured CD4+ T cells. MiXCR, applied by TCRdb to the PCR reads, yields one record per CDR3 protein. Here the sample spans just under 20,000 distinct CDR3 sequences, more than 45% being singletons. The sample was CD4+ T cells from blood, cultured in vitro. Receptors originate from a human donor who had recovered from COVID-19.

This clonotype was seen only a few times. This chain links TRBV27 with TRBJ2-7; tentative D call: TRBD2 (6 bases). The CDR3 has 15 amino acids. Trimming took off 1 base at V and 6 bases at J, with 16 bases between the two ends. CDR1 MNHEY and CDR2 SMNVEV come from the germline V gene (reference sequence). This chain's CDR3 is CASSLLGTAGGEQYF. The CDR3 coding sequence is TGTGCCAGCAGTTTATTGGGGACTGCGGGTGGCGAGCAGTACTTC.

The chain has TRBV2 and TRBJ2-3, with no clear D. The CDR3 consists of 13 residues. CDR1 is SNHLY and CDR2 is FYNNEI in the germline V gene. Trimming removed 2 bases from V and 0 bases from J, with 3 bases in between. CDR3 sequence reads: CASSELSTDTQYF. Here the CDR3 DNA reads TGTGCCAGCAGTGAACTTAGCACAGATACGCAGTATTTT.

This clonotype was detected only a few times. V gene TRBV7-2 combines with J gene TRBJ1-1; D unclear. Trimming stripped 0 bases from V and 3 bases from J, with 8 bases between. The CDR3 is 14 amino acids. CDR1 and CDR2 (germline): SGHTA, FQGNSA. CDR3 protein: CASSLAGSDTEAFF. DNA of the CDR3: TGTGCCAGCAGCTTAGCTGGATCGGACACTGAAGCTTTCTTT.

DNA for the CDR3: TGTGCCAGCAGTGAATTCGGGGTAGTTCCCTACAATGAGCAGTTCTTC. Encoded protein: CASSEFGVVPYNEQFF. The V and J genes are TRBV2 and TRBJ2-1; D may be TRBD2 (5 bases). Trimming left V 2 bases short and J 2 bases short, with 13 bases between. The CDR3 is 16 amino acids. The germline V gene has CDR1 SNHLY and CDR2 FYNNEI.

DNA of the CDR3: TGTGCCAGCAGTTACCCGGGACAGGGGAATGAAAAACTGTTTTTT. This gives the protein CASSYPGQGNEKLFF. The V call is TRBV6-5, the J call TRBJ1-4; 10 bases fit TRBD1. The V and J ends lost 2 bases and 5 bases, in that order; junction bases with no gene match: 2. Germline V gene lookup returns CDR1 MNHEY and CDR2 SVGAGI. The CDR3 extends over 15 amino acids.

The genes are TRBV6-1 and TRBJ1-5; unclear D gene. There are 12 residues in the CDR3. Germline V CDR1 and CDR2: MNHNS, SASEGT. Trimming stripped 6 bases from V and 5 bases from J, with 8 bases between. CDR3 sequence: CASSDNDQPQHF. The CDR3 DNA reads TGTGCCAGCAGCGACAACGATCAGCCCCAGCATTTT.

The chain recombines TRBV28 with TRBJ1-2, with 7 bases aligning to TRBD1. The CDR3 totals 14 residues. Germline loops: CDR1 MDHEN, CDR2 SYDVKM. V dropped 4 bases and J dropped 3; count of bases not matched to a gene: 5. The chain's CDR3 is CASSSQGVHYGYTF. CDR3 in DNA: TGTGCCAGCAGTTCGCAGGGGGTTCACTATGGCTACACCTTC.

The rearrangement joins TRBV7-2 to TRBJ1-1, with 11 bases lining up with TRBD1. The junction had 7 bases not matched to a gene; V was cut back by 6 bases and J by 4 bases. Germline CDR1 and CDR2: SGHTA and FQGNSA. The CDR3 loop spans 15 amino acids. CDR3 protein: CASSLDRGLGTEAFF. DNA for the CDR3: TGTGCCAGCAGTCTGGACAGGGGGCTCGGCACTGAAGCTTTCTTT. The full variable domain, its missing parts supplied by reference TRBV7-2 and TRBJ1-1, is GAGVSQSPSNKVTEKGKDVELRCDPISGHTALYWYRQSLGQGLEFLIYFQGNSAPDKSGLPSDRFSAERTGGSVSTLTIQRTQQEDSAVYLCASSLDRGLGTEAFFGQGTRLTVV.

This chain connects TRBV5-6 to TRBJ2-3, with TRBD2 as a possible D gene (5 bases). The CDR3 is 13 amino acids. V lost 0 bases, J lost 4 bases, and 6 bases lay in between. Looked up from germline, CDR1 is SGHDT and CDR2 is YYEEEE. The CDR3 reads CASSLGTADTQYF. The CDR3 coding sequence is TGTGCCAGCAGCTTGGGGACTGCAGATACGCAGTATTTT.

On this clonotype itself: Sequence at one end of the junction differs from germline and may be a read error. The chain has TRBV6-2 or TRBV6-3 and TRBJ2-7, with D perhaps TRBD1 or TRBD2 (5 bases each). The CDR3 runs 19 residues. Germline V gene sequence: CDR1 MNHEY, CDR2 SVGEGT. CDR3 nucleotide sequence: TGTGCCAGCAGTTACTCCCCCGAGTACGTCCGGGACCCCCGATCATCCCCGCTTTTC. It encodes CASSYSPEYVRDPRSSPLF.

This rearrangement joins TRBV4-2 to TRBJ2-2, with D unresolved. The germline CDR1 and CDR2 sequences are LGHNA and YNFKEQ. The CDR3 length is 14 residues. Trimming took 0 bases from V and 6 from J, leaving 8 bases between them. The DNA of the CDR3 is TGTGCCAGCAGCCAAGATCTCCGGGCCGGGGAGCTGTTTTTT. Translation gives CASSQDLRAGELFF.

CDR3 sequence: CASSEQRGDTQYF. In DNA form, the CDR3 reads TGTGCCAGCAGTGAACAGCGGGGAGATACGCAGTATTTT. The rearrangement joins TRBV6-4 to TRBJ2-3; 7 nucleotides match TRBD2. Germline V lookup: CDR1 MRHNA, CDR2 SNTAGT. With V trimmed by 3 bases and J by 5 bases, 2 bases remained unmatched. The CDR3 covers 13 residues.

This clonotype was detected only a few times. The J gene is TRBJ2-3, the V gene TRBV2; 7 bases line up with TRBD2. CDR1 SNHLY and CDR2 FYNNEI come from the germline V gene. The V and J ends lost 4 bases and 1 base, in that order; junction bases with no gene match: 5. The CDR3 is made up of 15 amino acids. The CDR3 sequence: CASSGVAGGTDTQYF. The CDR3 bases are TGTGCCAGCAGTGGGGTCGCGGGGGGCACAGATACGCAGTATTTT. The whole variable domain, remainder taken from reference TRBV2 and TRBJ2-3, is EPEVTQTPSHQVTQMGQEVILRCVPISNHLYFYWYRQILGQKVEFLVSFYNNEISEKSEIFDDQFSVERPDGSNFTLKIRSTKLEDSAMYFCASSGVAGGTDTQYFGPGTRLTVL.

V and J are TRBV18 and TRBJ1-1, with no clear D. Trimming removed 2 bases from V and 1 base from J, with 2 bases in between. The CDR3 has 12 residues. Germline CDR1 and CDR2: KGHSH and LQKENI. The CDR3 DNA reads TGTGCCAGCTCACCAGCGAACACTGAAGCTTTCTTT. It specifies CASSPANTEAFF.

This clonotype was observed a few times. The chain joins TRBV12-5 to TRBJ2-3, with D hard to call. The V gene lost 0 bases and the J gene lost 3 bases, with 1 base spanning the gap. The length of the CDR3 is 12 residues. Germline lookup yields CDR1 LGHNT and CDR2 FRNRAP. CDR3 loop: CASGLVTDTQYF. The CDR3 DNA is TGTGCTAGTGGTTTGGTTACAGATACGCAGTATTTT.

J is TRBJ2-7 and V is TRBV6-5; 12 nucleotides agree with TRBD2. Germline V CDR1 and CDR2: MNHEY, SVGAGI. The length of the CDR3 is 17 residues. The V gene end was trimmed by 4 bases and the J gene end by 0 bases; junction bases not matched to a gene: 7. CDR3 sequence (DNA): TGTGCCAGCAGTTCCCCCTCTAGCGGGAGGGCCTCCTACGAGCAGTACTTC. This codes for CASSSPSSGRASYEQYF.

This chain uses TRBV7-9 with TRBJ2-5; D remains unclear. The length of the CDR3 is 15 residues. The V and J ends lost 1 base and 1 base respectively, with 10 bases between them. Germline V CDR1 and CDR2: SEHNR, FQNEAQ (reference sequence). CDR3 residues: CASSLVSPSQETQYF. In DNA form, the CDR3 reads TGTGCCAGCAGCTTAGTGTCGCCGTCCCAAGAGACCCAGTACTTC. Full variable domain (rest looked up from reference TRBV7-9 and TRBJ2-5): DTGVSQNPRHKITKRGQNVTFRCDPISEHNRLYWYRQTLGQGPEFLTYFQNEAQLEKSRLLSDRFSAERPKGSFSTLEIQRTEQGDSAMYLCASSLVSPSQETQYFGPGTRLLVL.

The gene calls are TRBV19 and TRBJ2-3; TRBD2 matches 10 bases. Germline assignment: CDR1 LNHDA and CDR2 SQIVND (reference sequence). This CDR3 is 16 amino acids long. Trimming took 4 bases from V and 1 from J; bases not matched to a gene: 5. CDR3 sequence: CASSTRTSGRTDTQYF. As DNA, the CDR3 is TGTGCCAGTAGTACCCGGACTAGCGGACGCACAGATACGCAGTATTTT.

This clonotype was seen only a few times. DNA of the CDR3: TGCAGTGCTAGTAGGCCAGATAGCAATCAGCCCCAGCATTTT. Residues: CSASRPDSNQPQHF. This chain uses TRBV20-1 with TRBJ1-5; no firm D call. This CDR3 contains 14 residues. The V end lost 3 bases, the J end lost 0 bases, and 9 bases lay between the germline ends. Germline CDR1 reads DFQATT; CDR2 reads SNEGSKA (reference sequence).

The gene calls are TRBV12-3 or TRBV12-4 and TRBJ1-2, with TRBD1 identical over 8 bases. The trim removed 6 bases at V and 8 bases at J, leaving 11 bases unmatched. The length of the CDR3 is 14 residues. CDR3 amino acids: CASRSTGARRGYTF. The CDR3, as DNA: TGTGCCAGCAGATCGACAGGGGCCCGTCGGGGCTACACCTTC.

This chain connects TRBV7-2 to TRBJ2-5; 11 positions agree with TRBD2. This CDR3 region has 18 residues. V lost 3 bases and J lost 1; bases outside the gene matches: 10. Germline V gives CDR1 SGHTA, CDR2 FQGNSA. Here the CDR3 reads CASSFLSSGGLIQETQYF. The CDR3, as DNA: TGTGCCAGCAGCTTCTTGTCTAGCGGGGGGTTGATCCAAGAGACCCAGTACTTC.

In nucleotides, the CDR3 is TGCAGTGCTAGAGATAGCGGACTTATGGGGGAGACCCAGTACTTC. This encodes CSARDSGLMGETQYF. The rearrangement uses TRBV20-1 and TRBJ2-5, with D possibly being TRBD2 (6 bases). The CDR3 sequence is 15 residues long. V shed 0 bases and J shed 5 bases, with 16 bases lying between them. Germline V gives CDR1 DFQATT, CDR2 SNEGSKA (reference sequence).

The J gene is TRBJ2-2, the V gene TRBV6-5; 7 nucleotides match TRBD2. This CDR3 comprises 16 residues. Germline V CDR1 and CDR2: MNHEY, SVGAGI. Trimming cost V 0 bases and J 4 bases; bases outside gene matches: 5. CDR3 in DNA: TGTGCCAGCAGTTACTCGACTGGCGGGAGCACCGGGGAGCTGTTTTTT. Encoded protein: CASSYSTGGSTGELFF.

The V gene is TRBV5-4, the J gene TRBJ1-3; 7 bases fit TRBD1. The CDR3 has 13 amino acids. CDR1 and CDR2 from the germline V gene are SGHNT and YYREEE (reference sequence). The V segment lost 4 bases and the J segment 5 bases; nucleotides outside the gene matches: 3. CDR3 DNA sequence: TGTGCCAGCAGCCCACAGGGGAGAAACACCATATATTTT. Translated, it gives CASSPQGRNTIYF.

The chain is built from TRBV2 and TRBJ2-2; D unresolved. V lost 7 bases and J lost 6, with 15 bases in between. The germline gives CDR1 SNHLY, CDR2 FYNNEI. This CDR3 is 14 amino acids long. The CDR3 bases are TGTGCCAGCACCGCTAGGTGGTATCCCGGGGAGCTGTTTTTT. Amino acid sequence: CASTARWYPGELFF.